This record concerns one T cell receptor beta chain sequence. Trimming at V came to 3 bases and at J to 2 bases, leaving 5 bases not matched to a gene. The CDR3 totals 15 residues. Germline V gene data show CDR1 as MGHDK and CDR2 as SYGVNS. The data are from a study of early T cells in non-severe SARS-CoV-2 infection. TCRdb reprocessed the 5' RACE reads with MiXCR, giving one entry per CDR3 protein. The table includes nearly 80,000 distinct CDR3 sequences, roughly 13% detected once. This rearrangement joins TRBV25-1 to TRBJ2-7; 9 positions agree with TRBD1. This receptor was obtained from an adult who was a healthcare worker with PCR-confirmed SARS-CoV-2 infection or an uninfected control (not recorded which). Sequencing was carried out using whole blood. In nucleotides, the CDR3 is TGTGCCAGCAGTGATGACAGGGGGGCTCCCTACGAGCAGTACTTC. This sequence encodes CASSDDRGAPYEQYF.